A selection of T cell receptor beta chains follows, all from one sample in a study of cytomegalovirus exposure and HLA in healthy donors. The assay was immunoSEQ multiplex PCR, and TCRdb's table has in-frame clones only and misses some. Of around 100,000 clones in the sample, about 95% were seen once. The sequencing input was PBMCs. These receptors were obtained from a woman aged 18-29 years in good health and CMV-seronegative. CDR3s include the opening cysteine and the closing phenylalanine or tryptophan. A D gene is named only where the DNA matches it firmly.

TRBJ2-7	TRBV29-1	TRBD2	TGCAGCGTTGAAGATCGGGCGGGAGTGAGCTACGAGCAGTACTTC	CSVEDRAGVSYEQYF
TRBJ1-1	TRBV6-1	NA	TGTGCCAGCGGGGCAGGGGAGAACACTGAAGCTTTCTTT	CASGAGENTEAFF
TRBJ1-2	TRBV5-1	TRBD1	TGCGCCAGCACGCCAGACAGGGTGAACTATGGCTACACCTTC	CASTPDRVNYGYTF
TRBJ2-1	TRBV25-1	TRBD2	TGTGCCAGCAGTGAACAGCGGGGGAGCTCCTACAATGAGCAGTTCTTC	CASSEQRGSSYNEQFF
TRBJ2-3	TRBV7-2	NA	TGTGCCAGCAGCTTAGCGTCCCCCGGGGATACGCAGTATTTT	CASSLASPGDTQYF
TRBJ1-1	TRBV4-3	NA	TGCGCCAGCAGCCAAGAAGGGACACTAAACACTGAAGCTTTCTTT	CASSQEGTLNTEAFF
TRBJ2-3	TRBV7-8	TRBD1	TGTGCCAGCAGCAACCGGGACAGGGGTTGGGATACGCAGTATTTT	CASSNRDRGWDTQYF
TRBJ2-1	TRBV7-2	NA	TGTGCCAGCAGCTTTAGGGGTGGCAGGGATGAGCAGTTCTTC	CASSFRGGRDEQFF
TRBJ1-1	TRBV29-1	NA	TGCAGCGCTTCGGTGAACACTGAAGCTTTCTTT	CSASVNTEAFF
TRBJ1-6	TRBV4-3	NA	TGCGCCAGCAGCCAAGACACAGGGTATAATTCACCCCTCCACTTT	CASSQDTGYNSPLHF
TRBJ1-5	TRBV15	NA	TGTGCCACCAGCAGCTCCCGGTTCCTCGGGGGGGAGGACAATCAGCCCCAGCATTTT	CATSSSRFLGGEDNQPQHF
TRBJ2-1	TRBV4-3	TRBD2	TGCGCCAGCAGCCAAGCCGGGACTAGCGGGGGAGATGAGCAGTTCTTC	CASSQAGTSGGDEQFF
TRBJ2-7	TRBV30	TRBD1	TGTGCCTACGGGACAGTCTACGAGCAGTACTTC	CAYGTVYEQYF
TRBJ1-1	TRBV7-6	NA	TGTGCCAGCAGCTTAGGGGGCGGGGACACTGAAGCTTTCTTT	CASSLGGGDTEAFF
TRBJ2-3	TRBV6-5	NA	TGTGCCAGCAGTTACGGCCGCGGTCCTTATCCGGATACGCAGTATTTT	CASSYGRGPYPDTQYF
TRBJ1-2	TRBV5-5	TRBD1	TGTGCCAGCAGCTTGGGCGGGGTTAGAGGACAGGAGGACTATGGCTACACCTTC	CASSLGGVRGQEDYGYTF
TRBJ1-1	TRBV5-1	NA	TGCGCCAGCAGCACCAACAGAGGGCCAACGACTGAAGCTTTCTTT	CASSTNRGPTTEAFF
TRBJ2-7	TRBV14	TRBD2	TGTGCCAGCAGCCAAGCCTCACTAGCGGGAGGGGATCCCTACGAGCAGTACTTC	CASSQASLAGGDPYEQYF
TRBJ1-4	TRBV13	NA	TGTGCCAGCAGTTTAAGAGGAGGTAATGAAAAACTGTTTTTT	CASSLRGGNEKLFF
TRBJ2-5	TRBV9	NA	TGTGCCAGCAGCGTAGATACAGGGAATAGAGAGACCCAGTACTTC	CASSVDTGNRETQYF
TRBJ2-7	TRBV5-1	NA	TGCGCCAGCAGCTTGGTGGGAGGCGGCGAGCAGTACTTC	CASSLVGGGEQYF
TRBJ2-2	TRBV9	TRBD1	TGTGCCAGCAGCGTGTGGACAGGGGGCAACGGGGAGCTGTTTTTT	CASSVWTGGNGELFF